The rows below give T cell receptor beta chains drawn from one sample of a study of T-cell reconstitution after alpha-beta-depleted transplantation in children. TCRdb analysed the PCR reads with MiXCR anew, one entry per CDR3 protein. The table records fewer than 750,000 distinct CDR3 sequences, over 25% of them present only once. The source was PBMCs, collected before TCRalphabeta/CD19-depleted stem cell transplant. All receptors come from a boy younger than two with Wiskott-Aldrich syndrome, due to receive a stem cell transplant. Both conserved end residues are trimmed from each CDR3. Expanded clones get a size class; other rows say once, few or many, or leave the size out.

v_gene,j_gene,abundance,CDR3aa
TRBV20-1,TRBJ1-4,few,SARARTGLNEKLF
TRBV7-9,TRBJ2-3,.,ASSWGLAVSTDTQY
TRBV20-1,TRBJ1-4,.,SARRYEKLF
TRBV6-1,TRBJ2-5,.,ASSEWGTSGINLLETQY
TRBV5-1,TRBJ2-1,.,ASTKGTRNNEQF
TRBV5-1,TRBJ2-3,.,ASSLAAGASGSTDTQY
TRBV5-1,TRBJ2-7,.,ASSSAAGGPYEQY
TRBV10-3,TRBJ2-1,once,AISLRTSASSYNEQF
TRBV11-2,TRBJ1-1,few,ASSFTRATEAF
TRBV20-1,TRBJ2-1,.,SAIAGVGYNEQF